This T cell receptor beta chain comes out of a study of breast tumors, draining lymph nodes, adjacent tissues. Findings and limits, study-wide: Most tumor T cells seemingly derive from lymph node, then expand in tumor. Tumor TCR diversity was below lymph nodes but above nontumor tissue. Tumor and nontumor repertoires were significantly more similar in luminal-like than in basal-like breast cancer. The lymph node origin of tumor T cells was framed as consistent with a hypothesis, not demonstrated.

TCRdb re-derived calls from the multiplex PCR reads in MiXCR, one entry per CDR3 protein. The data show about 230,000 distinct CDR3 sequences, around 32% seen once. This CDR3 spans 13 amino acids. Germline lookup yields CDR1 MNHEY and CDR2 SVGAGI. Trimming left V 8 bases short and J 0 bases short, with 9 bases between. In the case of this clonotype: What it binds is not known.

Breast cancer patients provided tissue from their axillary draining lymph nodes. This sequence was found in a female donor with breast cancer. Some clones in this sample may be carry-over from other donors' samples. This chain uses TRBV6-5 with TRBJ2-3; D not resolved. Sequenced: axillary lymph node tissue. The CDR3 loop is CASRPPSTDTQYF. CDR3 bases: TGTGCCAGCCGCCCTCCTAGCACAGATACGCAGTATTTT.